This T cell receptor (beta chain) was observed in a study of blood T cell repertoires in COVID-19. As for the study in general: Nucleic acid was either cDNA or gDNA, and it came from T cells, B-cell-depleted T cells, or PBMCs.

Across 24 US areas, participants ranged in age from about 18 to 90 years. What the recovered Cohort 3 donors had was two negative PCRs, clearance, or symptom resolution. The junction had 9 bases not matched to a gene; V was cut back by 11 bases and J by 11 bases. The germline CDR1 and CDR2 sequences are MNHEY and SVGAGI. The CDR3 is made up of 11 amino acids. Only in-frame clones appear in the TCRdb table, and some are missing; sequencing was by immunoSEQ multiplex PCR. The sample includes hundreds of thousands of clones, around 89% of them seen just once. The sample consisted of PBMCs or T cells enriched from blood (not recorded which). This clonotype was obtained from a man aged 25 to 45 who had recovered from COVID-19. The gene calls are TRBV6-5 and TRBJ1-5; 7 nucleotides agree with TRBD1. The chain's CDR3 is CAQKGAVAQHF. CDR3 coding DNA: TGTGCCCAGAAGGGGGCTGTAGCCCAGCATTTT.